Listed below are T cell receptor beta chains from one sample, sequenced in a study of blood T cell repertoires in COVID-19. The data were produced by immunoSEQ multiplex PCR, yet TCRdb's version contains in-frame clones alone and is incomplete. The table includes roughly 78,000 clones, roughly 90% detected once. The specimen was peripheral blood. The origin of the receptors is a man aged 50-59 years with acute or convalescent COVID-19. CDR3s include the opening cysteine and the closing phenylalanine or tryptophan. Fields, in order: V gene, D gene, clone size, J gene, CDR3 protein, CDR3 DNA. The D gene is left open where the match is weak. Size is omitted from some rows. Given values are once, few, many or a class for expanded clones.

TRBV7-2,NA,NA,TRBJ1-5,CASSLGGGRGQPQHF,TGTGCCAGCAGCTTAGGGGGTGGAAGGGGCCAGCCCCAGCATTTT
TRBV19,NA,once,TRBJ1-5,CASSLLTRGGPQPQHF,TGTGCCAGTAGTCTCCTCACAAGGGGGGGGCCACAGCCCCAGCATTTT
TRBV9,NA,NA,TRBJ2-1,CASSVTATSFYNEQFF,TGTGCCAGCAGCGTGACAGCGACCTCTTTTTACAATGAGCAGTTCTTC
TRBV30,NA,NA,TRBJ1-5,CALGAQDNQPQHF,TGTGCCCTGGGGGCACAGGACAATCAGCCCCAGCATTTT
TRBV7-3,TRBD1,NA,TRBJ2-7,CASSATGGDYEQYF,TGTGCCAGCAGCGCTACAGGGGGCGATTACGAGCAGTACTTC
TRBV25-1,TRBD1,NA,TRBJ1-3,CASRGTAGNTIYF,TGTGCCAGCAGAGGGACAGCCGGAAACACCATATATTTT
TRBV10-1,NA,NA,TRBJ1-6,CASSLRETNSPLHF,TGCGCCAGCAGTCTCCGAGAAACGAATTCACCCCTCCACTTT
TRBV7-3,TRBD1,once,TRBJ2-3,CASSEGQHPDTQYF,TGTGCCAGCAGCGAGGGACAGCACCCAGATACGCAGTATTTT
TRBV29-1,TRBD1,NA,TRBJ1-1,CSVGQGVLTEAFF,TGCAGCGTTGGACAGGGTGTATTGACTGAAGCTTTCTTT
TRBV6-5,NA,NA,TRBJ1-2,CASSSSRGYTF,TGTGCCAGCAGTTCCTCCCGTGGCTACACCTTC
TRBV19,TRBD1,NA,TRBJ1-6,CASSANGQVNNSPLHF,TGTGCCAGTAGTGCCAACGGACAGGTTAATAATTCACCCCTCCACTTT
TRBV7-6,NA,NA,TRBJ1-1,CASSHNRGLGTEAFF,TGTGCCAGCAGCCACAATCGGGGGTTAGGCACTGAAGCTTTCTTT
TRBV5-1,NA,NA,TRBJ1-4,CASSLEWGPATNEKLFF,TGCGCCAGCAGCTTGGAGTGGGGGCCCGCAACTAATGAAAAACTGTTTTTT
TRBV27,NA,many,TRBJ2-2,CASSFRGIVSGELFF,TGTGCCAGCAGTTTCAGGGGTATCGTTTCAGGGGAGCTGTTTTTT
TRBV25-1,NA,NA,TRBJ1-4,CASSTSTGQSTNEKLFF,TGTGCCAGCAGTACCTCCACAGGGCAATCAACTAATGAAAAACTGTTTTTT
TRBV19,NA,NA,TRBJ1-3,CASITTGNTIYF,TGTGCCAGTATTACTACTGGAAACACCATATATTTT
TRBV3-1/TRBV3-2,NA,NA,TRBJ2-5,CASLMGRGTQYF,TGTGCCAGCTTGATGGGTAGGGGTACCCAGTACTTC
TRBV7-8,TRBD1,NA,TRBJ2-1,CASSLVKTGALYNEQFF,TGTGCCAGCAGCTTAGTAAAGACAGGGGCATTATACAATGAGCAGTTCTTC
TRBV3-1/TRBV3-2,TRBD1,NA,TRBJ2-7,CASSLNPGQGAREQYF,TGTGCCAGCAGCCTTAATCCGGGACAGGGGGCGCGTGAGCAGTACTTC
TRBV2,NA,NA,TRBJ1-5,CASRGAGLGNQPQHF,TGTGCCAGCAGGGGGGCAGGGTTAGGCAATCAGCCCCAGCATTTT
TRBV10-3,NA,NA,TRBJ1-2,CAIYPQLGEGMSNHGYTF,TGTGCCATCTACCCTCAACTTGGGGAGGGAATGTCTAACCATGGCTACACCTTC
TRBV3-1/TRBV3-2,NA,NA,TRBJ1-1,CASSQRGKSEAFF,TGTGCCAGCAGCCAGCGCGGTAAGTCTGAAGCTTTCTTT